This T cell receptor (beta chain) derives from a study of T cells after yellow fever vaccination. For the study at large: Researchers used SMART-Seq v4 Ultra Low Input to prepare fractions that had low cell numbers.

Broader study findings: When the response was secondary, it was weaker but reached its peak faster, day 5 versus 15.

TCRdb re-called the 5' RACE reads with MiXCR, one entry per CDR3 protein. This sample has 250,000 to 300,000 distinct CDR3 sequences, with roughly 5.2% found just once. The germline V and J ends were trimmed by 0 bases and 8 bases, with 13 bases remaining between them. CDR1 and CDR2 (germline): SGHRS, YFSETQ. The CDR3 covers 14 residues. This clonotype was observed a few times. Antigen specificity is unknown. The V gene is TRBV5-1, the J gene TRBJ2-3; no firm D call. This TCR derives from a man in his late teens or twenties who received the YFV17D yellow fever vaccine. The source material was CD4+ T cells sorted from PBMCs, sampled on the day of the yellow fever booster vaccination. The CDR3 bases are TGCGCCAGCAGCTTGGTGGTTGAGATGGGTACGCAGTATTTT. This sequence encodes CASSLVVEMGTQYF.